This passage covers 10 T cell receptor beta chains from one sample sequenced in a study of blood T cells in healthy people across ages. A second PCR, run for about 7 to 11 cycles, used a sample-barcoded 5' primer plus a J-beta primer mix. TCRdb re-called the 5' RACE reads with MiXCR, one entry per CDR3 protein. The repertoire consists of some 760,000 distinct CDR3 sequences, with 20% to 25% occurring once and the leading ten covering under 4.5%. The same sample was also used in a study of T cells of mothers and their children.

The sample consisted of blood. These receptors all come from a boy aged 5-17 years in good health.

The rearrangement uses TRBV20-1 and TRBJ1-4; the D is unclear. There are 15 residues in the CDR3. Germline V gene lookup returns CDR1 DFQATT and CDR2 SNEGSKA (reference sequence). Trimming removed 1 base at V and 3 bases at J, with 12 bases between. DNA of the CDR3: TGCAGTGCTAGAGCACCAGGTGTGCCTAATGAAAAACTGTTTTTT. Amino acids: CSARAPGVPNEKLFF.

V and J are TRBV29-1 and TRBJ2-3; D may match TRBD1 or TRBD2 (5 bases each). With 6 bases removed from V and 1 base from J, the gap between germline ends came to 14 bases. CDR1 is SQVTM, CDR2 ANQGSEA, per germline. This CDR3 contains 14 residues. CDR3 in DNA: TGCAGCGTCATTCTGGGGGAAGGCACAGATACGCAGTATTTT. Protein: CSVILGEGTDTQYF.

The V gene is TRBV28, the J gene TRBJ1-1, with unresolved D. Trimming cost V 3 bases and J 0 bases, with 8 bases left between them. CDR1 and CDR2 from the germline V gene are MDHEN and SYDVKM. This CDR3 comprises 14 residues. In nucleotides, the CDR3 is TGTGCCAGCAGTTTCAGTTTCCTGAACACTGAAGCTTTCTTT. This translates into CASSFSFLNTEAFF.

This clonotype was counted many times. The chain is built from TRBV29-1 and TRBJ2-1; no clear D gene. There are 13 residues in the CDR3. Trimming left V 7 bases short and J 7 bases short, with 17 bases between. Germline V lookup: CDR1 SQVTM, CDR2 ANQGSEA. CDR3 coding DNA: TGCAGCGCGAACACCCTTTTAGGGAATGAGCAGTTCTTC. Protein product: CSANTLLGNEQFF.

Of note for this clonotype: A junction end diverges from the germline sequence, so it may reflect a read error. The chain joins TRBV20-1 to TRBJ2-1; unclear D gene. This CDR3 contains 14 residues. Germline assignment: CDR1 DFQATT and CDR2 SNEGSKA (reference sequence). The CDR3 is CSARGGLGYNERFF. For the CDR3, the DNA is TGCAGTGCTAGAGGGGGTCTTGGGTACAATGAGCGGTTCTTC.

J is TRBJ1-3 and V is TRBV4-1, with a weak D call TRBD1 (5 bases). CDR1 and CDR2 from the germline V gene are MGHRA and YSYEKL. Trimming removed 4 bases at V and 0 bases at J, with 13 bases between. This CDR3 region has 16 residues. The CDR3 DNA is TGCGCCAGCAGCCTGGGACGGGGCTACTCTGGAAACACCATATATTTT. Encoded protein: CASSLGRGYSGNTIYF.

The chain recombines TRBV12-3 or TRBV12-4 with TRBJ2-4; D is unresolved. Trimming took 5 bases from V and 0 from J, leaving 17 bases between them. The CDR3 runs to 17 residues. CDR3 sequence reads: CASSDNAVSSAKNIQYF. The CDR3 DNA reads as TGTGCCAGCAGTGATAATGCGGTCTCGTCAGCCAAAAACATTCAGTACTTC.

The chain carries TRBV7-2 and TRBJ2-7, with D uncertain. Germline CDR1 reads SGHTA; CDR2 reads FQGNSA. The germline V and J ends were trimmed by 5 bases and 4 bases, with 15 bases remaining between them. The CDR3 contains 14 residues. The CDR3 region is CASSPTAMAYEQYF. The CDR3 DNA reads TGTGCCAGCAGCCCAACGGCGATGGCGTACGAGCAGTACTTC.

This clonotype was seen a handful of times. This chain uses TRBV12-3 or TRBV12-4 with TRBJ2-2, with TRBD1 matching 8 bases. Losses at the gene ends were 9 bases for V and 3 bases for J; bases not matched to a gene: 3. This CDR3 spans 13 amino acids. As DNA, the CDR3 is TGTGCCAGTCAGGGGGCATACACCGGGGAGCTGTTTTTT. It yields the protein CASQGAYTGELFF.

V usage is TRBV28 and J usage is TRBJ2-7; perhaps D is TRBD1 or TRBD2 (5 bases each). This CDR3 is 15 amino acids long. Germline CDR1 and CDR2: MDHEN and SYDVKM. V dropped 6 bases and J dropped 7 bases, with 22 bases sitting between them. CDR3 in DNA: TGTGCCAGCAGCTCACCGGGACGGGGCTTGATGGAGCAGTACTTC. This translates into CASSSPGRGLMEQYF.